This T cell receptor beta chain was captured by sequencing in a study of blood T cells in healthy people across ages. Looking at the study overall: Per two T cells, template switching captured roughly one barcoded beta molecule.

Turning to this clonotype: Its antigen is still unknown.

Then a second PCR, running roughly 7 to 11 cycles, was carried out with a sample-barcoded 5' primer and a J-beta primer mix. Unique molecular identifiers of 12 random nucleotides labeled each cDNA. TCRdb independently ran MiXCR on the 5' RACE reads; one entry per CDR3 protein. There are about 940,000 distinct CDR3 sequences in the sample; roughly 48% occur only once, and 13% lies in the top ten. General study points: Per million T cells, TCR beta diversity dropped roughly linearly as age increased.

This CDR3 spans 16 amino acids. The V gene's germline CDR1 is LNHNV and CDR2 YYDKDF (reference sequence). The trim removed 5 bases at V and 3 bases at J, leaving 11 bases unmatched. The sequence was obtained from a man aged 25-45 years in good health. The chain has TRBV15 and TRBJ2-3, with 7 positions matching TRBD1. The material sequenced was blood. The CDR3 loop is CATSRHRDSWTDTQYF. The DNA of the CDR3 is TGTGCCACCAGCCGCCACAGGGACAGTTGGACAGATACGCAGTATTTT.